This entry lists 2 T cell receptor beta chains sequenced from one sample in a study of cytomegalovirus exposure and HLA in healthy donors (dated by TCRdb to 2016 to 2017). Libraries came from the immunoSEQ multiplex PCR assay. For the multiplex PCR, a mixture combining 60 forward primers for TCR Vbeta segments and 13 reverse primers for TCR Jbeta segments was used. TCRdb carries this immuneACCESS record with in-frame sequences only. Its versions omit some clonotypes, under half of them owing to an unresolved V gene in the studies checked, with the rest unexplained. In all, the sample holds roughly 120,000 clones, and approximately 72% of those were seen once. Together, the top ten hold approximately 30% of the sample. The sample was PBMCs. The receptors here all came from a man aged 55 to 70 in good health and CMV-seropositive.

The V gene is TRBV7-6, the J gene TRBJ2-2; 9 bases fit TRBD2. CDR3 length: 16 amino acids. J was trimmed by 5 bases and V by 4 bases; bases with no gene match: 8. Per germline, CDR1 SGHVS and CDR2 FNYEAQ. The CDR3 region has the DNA TGTGCCAGCAGCTGGCGGGGGAGCGGGGGGACCGGGGAGCTGTTTTTT. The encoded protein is CASSWRGSGGTGELFF.

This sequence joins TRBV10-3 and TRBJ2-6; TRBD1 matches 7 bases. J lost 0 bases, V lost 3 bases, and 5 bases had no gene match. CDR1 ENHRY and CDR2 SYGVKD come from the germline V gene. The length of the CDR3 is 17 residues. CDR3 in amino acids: CAISDQTGASGANVLTF. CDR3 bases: TGTGCCATCAGTGATCAAACAGGGGCCTCTGGGGCCAACGTCCTGACTTTC.